The entry that follows covers one T cell receptor beta chain sequence. What it binds is unknown. The sample comes from a study of cytomegalovirus exposure and HLA in healthy donors. The length of the CDR3 is 13 residues. V was cut by 6 bases and J by 4 bases, with 10 bases left in between. Germline V CDR1 and CDR2: SNHLY, FYNNEI. The study, taken as a whole, reports: Researchers counted 180 or so TCR beta chains as cytomegalovirus-associated. Presence/absence analysis assumed near-uniform sequencing depth across donors. A later analysis linked a missense DCLRE1C variant to TCR beta V- and J-gene trimming.

PCR primers comprised 60 Vbeta and 13 Jbeta primers. Authors' methods: In a later analysis, approximately 80 million unique TCR beta chains included roughly 11 million shared by two or more donors. Here immunoSEQ multiplex PCR was the method, and the copy in TCRdb shows in-frame clones only, minus some. Clone size and the V and J calls come from that table; the DNA yielded D and trimming. The sample carries fewer than 250,000 clones, around 80% recorded once. Sequencing was done on a sample of PBMCs. This TCR was sampled from a girl aged 2-10 years in good health and CMV-seronegative. The gene calls are TRBV2 and TRBJ1-3; D is perhaps TRBD1 (6 bases). The DNA for the CDR3 is TGTGCCAGCAGCTCAGGGGTAGGAAACACCATATATTTT. Its translation is CASSSGVGNTIYF.